This TCR beta chain was retrieved from a study of blood T cell repertoires in COVID-19. Some clones are missing from TCRdb's copy, which holds only in-frame ones; the method was immunoSEQ multiplex PCR. There are about 240,000 clones in the sample; 85% to 90% occur only once, and roughly 9% lies in the top ten. Per the germline V gene, CDR1 is KGHSH and CDR2 is LQKENI. The CDR3 is 14 residues long. The junction had 10 bases not matched to a gene; V was cut back by 5 bases and J by 6 bases. For recovered donors of Cohort 3, there were two negative PCRs, clearance, or symptom resolution. This sequence originates from a middle-aged man who had recovered from COVID-19. The source material was PBMCs or T cells enriched from blood (not recorded which). This chain joins TRBV18 and TRBJ2-7, with 7 bases that match TRBD1. As DNA, the CDR3 is TGTGCCAGCTCATCCGGGACAGCAAAGGGCGAGCAGTACTTC. The encoded protein is CASSSGTAKGEQYF.